Below are 25 T cell receptor beta chains sequenced from a single sample in a study of regulatory T cells in long-lasting Graves disease. Relying on iRepertoire HTBI primers and Arm-PCR of CDR3 regions, the team built TCR beta libraries. TCRdb re-derived calls from the multiplex PCR reads in MiXCR, one entry per CDR3 protein. Of 550,000 to 650,000 distinct CDR3 sequences detected, about 16% appear once; the ten largest clones hold around 11%. Time point reported: newly diagnosed GD, antithyroid drugs for less than 3 months. RNA isolated from PBMCs was used to make the TCR library. The same specimen was also included in a second study, on T cells in Graves' hyperthyroidism and ophthalmopathy.

Source: peripheral blood mononuclear cells (PBMCs), taken at new diagnosis, from a patient treated with antithyroid drugs. Receptors were obtained from a man aged 18 to 29 with Graves disease.

Ten or more counts support this clonotype. The rearrangement joins TRBV11-2 to TRBJ2-7, with TRBD1 matching 9 bases. V lost 5 bases, J lost 3 bases, and 8 bases stayed unmatched. The germline V gene encodes CDR1 SGHAT and CDR2 FQNNGV. The CDR3 is made up of 15 amino acids. CDR3 DNA sequence: TGTGCCAGCAGCCTCCGGGACAGGGCAGACTACGAGCAGTACTTC. It encodes CASSLRDRADYEQYF.

This clonotype was found many times. The chain is built from TRBV12-3 or TRBV12-4 and TRBJ2-7, with TRBD2 as a possible D gene (6 bases). This CDR3 is 15 amino acids long. V lost 3 bases to trimming and J lost 2 bases, with 14 bases between them. CDR3 amino acids: CASSFGTGDPYEQYF. CDR3 nucleotides: TGTGCCAGCAGTTTCGGGACGGGGGATCCCTACGAGCAGTACTTC.

The rearrangement joins TRBV19 to TRBJ1-2; 8 positions agree with TRBD1. The CDR3 has 15 amino acids. V was clipped by 6 bases and J by 7 bases; unmatched bases: 13. The germline V gene encodes CDR1 LNHDA and CDR2 SQIVND (reference sequence). The CDR3 bases are TGTGCCAGTAGATATGGGACAGGAGATACCCTTGGCTACACCTTC. Translation gives CASRYGTGDTLGYTF.

This clonotype was counted only a few times. The genes are TRBV3-1 and TRBJ2-6, with 9 bases lining up with TRBD1. The CDR3 consists of 18 residues. Per germline, CDR1 LGHDT and CDR2 YNNKEL (reference sequence). Trimming at V came to 4 bases and at J to 0 bases, leaving 7 bases not matched to a gene. The CDR3 DNA sequence: TGTGCCAGCAGCCCCACAGGGGGCGGGAGCTCTGGGGCCAACGTCCTGACTTTC. It yields the protein CASSPTGGGSSGANVLTF.

This clonotype has a count of ten or more. The chain carries TRBV3-1 and TRBJ2-1; 9 bases fit TRBD2. The V gene's germline CDR1 is LGHDT and CDR2 YNNKEL (reference sequence). Germline trimming cut 5 bases from V and 9 bases from J; bases unmatched to any gene: 8. CDR3 length equals 14 residues. In DNA, the CDR3 is TGTGCCAGCAGCGCGGCGGGAGGGCCGGGTGAGCAGTTCTTC. Translation gives CASSAAGGPGEQFF.

This clonotype was seen many times. The rearrangement uses TRBV6-2 or TRBV6-3 and TRBJ2-7; 9 nucleotides match TRBD2. Germline loops: CDR1 MNHEY, CDR2 SVGEGT. CDR3 length equals 16 residues. Trimming at V came to 2 bases and at J to 3 bases, leaving 8 bases not matched to a gene. CDR3: CASSYVAGEGHYEQYF. As DNA, the CDR3 is TGTGCCAGCAGTTACGTAGCGGGAGAGGGGCACTACGAGCAGTACTTC.

This chain connects TRBV5-6 to TRBJ2-1; 16 nucleotides line up with TRBD2. This CDR3 region has 17 residues. Germline V gene data show CDR1 as SGHDT and CDR2 as YYEEEE. Trimming cost V 5 bases and J 2 bases; bases outside gene matches: 4. The CDR3 loop is CASRGLAGGPPYNEQFF. The CDR3 DNA reads TGTGCCAGCAGGGGACTAGCGGGAGGGCCCCCCTACAATGAGCAGTTCTTC.

The table lists this clonotype with many counts. The rearrangement joins TRBV18 to TRBJ1-1; D remains unclear. Trimming removed 1 base from V and 2 bases from J, with 11 bases in between. The CDR3 spans 15 residues. The germline V gene encodes CDR1 KGHSH and CDR2 LQKENI. In DNA, the CDR3 is TGTGCCAGCTCACCACTCCCCAAGCAAAACACTGAAGCTTTCTTT. This gives the protein CASSPLPKQNTEAFF.

The chain uses TRBV5-1 and TRBJ1-1; perhaps TRBD1 as D (6 bases). There are 16 residues in the CDR3. Trimming pared 0 bases from V and 3 bases from J, leaving 15 bases between. Germline lookup yields CDR1 SGHRS and CDR2 YFSETQ. This CDR3 reads CASSLDGGRIDTEAFF. The CDR3 DNA follows: TGCGCCAGCAGCTTGGACGGGGGGCGCATCGACACTGAAGCTTTCTTT.

The table lists this clonotype with a few counts. This could be a read error, since a much larger clone is one nucleotide away. The chain employs TRBV2 and TRBJ2-1; D is unclear. The germline gives CDR1 SNHLY, CDR2 FYNNEI. The length of the CDR3 is 15 residues. V lost 6 bases and J lost 8, with 20 bases in between. DNA of the CDR3: TGTGCCAGCAGCGACGCCCCTTTAGGGTCCGATGAGCAGTTCTTC. Translated, it gives CASSDAPLGSDEQFF.

The chain links TRBV2 to TRBJ2-7; a weak D match, TRBD1 (6 bases). The CDR3 has 13 residues. Per the germline V gene, CDR1 is SNHLY and CDR2 is FYNNEI. Deletions cut 6 bases from V and 3 bases from J, with 12 bases between. CDR3 in amino acids: CASSRGQHYEQYF. The CDR3 nucleotides read TGTGCCAGCAGCCGAGGACAGCACTACGAGCAGTACTTC. The full variable domain, rest sourced from reference TRBV2 and TRBJ2-7, is EPEVTQTPSHQVTQMGQEVILRCVPISNHLYFYWYRQILGQKVEFLVSFYNNEISEKSEIFDDQFSVERPDGSNFTLKIRSTKLEDSAMYFCASSRGQHYEQYFGPGTRLTVT.

This clonotype appeared many times. Written as DNA, the CDR3 is TGTGCCAGCTGTGTGGACAGGTCTAACTCACCCCTCCACTTT. Translation gives CASCVDRSNSPLHF. This chain links TRBV2 with TRBJ1-6; 7 bases line up with TRBD1. After removal of 8 bases from V and 10 bases from J, the junction contained 11 bases not matched to a gene. CDR3 length: 14 amino acids. CDR1 is SNHLY, CDR2 FYNNEI, per germline.

This clonotype was observed many times. The J gene is TRBJ2-7, the V gene TRBV28; D unclear. Trimming stripped 7 bases from V and 5 bases from J, with 21 bases between. This CDR3 contains 15 residues. CDR1 is MDHEN, CDR2 SYDVKM, per germline. CDR3 in amino acids: CASISSKGFIHEQYF. The CDR3 nucleotides are TGTGCCAGCATAAGTTCTAAGGGTTTCATCCACGAGCAGTACTTC.

In its sample, this clonotype was seen a few times. The chain carries TRBV6-1 and TRBJ2-3, with 11 bases fitting TRBD1. This CDR3 is built from 16 residues. CDR1 and CDR2 from the germline V gene are MNHNS and SASEGT. V lost 6 bases, J lost 1 base, and 6 bases stayed unmatched. The CDR3: CASSPGTGGGTDTQYF. CDR3 nucleotides: TGTGCCAGCAGCCCCGGGACAGGGGGTGGCACAGATACGCAGTATTTT.

This clonotype was seen more than once but under ten times. V usage is TRBV14 and J usage is TRBJ1-2, with D possibly matching TRBD1 (5 bases). This CDR3 region has 14 residues. Germline assignment: CDR1 SGHDN and CDR2 FVKESK. V was cut by 2 bases and J by 0 bases, with 7 bases left in between. CDR3 nucleotide sequence: TGTGCCAGCAGCCAACAGGGTTCTAACTATGGCTACACCTTC. Protein: CASSQQGSNYGYTF.

Ten or more counts support this clonotype. The genes are TRBV27 and TRBJ2-1; 7 nucleotides match TRBD1. CDR3 length: 15 residues. The germline gives CDR1 MNHEY, CDR2 SMNVEV (reference sequence). V dropped 3 bases and J dropped 6; count of bases not matched to a gene: 8. CDR3 sequence (DNA): TGTGCCAGCAGTTTTCTTGACAGGGAAGGCAATGAGCAGTTCTTC. Protein: CASSFLDREGNEQFF.

This clonotype has ten or more counts. This rearrangement joins TRBV6-1 to TRBJ2-7; TRBD1 matches 9 bases. V shed 4 bases and J 0 bases; nucleotides not matched to a gene: 7. This CDR3 has 16 amino acids. The germline gives CDR1 MNHNS, CDR2 SASEGT. CDR3 coding DNA: TGTGCCAGCAGTGCTTCCGGACAGGGGAGCTCCTACGAGCAGTACTTC. Translation gives CASSASGQGSSYEQYF.

This clonotype was seen only a few times. This chain links TRBV4-1 with TRBJ1-5; TRBD1 matches 11 bases. V was pared by 0 bases and J by 6 bases, with 1 base of the junction left unmatched. Germline loops: CDR1 MGHRA, CDR2 YSYEKL. The CDR3 runs 15 residues. The CDR3 is CASSQDGTGGQPQHF. The CDR3 coding sequence is TGCGCCAGCAGCCAAGATGGGACAGGGGGTCAGCCCCAGCATTTT.

This chain links TRBV7-9 with TRBJ2-3; no clear D. The length of the CDR3 is 15 residues. V gave up 0 bases and J gave up 6 bases, with 13 bases separating them. Germline-derived CDR1 and CDR2 are SEHNR and FQNEAQ (reference sequence). CDR3 amino acids: CASSLAGVGRDTQYF. CDR3 DNA: TGTGCCAGCAGCTTAGCTGGAGTCGGTAGGGATACGCAGTATTTT.

This clonotype was detected a few times. It is likely a read error, because the conserved phenylalanine at the end of the CDR3 is missing. The chain recombines TRBV7-9 with TRBJ2-5; no clear D. Deletions cut 1 base from V and 5 bases from J, with 11 bases between. CDR1 is SEHNR, CDR2 FQNEAQ, per germline (reference sequence). The length of the CDR3 is 14 residues. The CDR3 is CASSLGGSRETQYL. CDR3 nucleotides: TGTGCCAGCAGCTTAGGTGGTAGTCGGGAGACCCAGTACCTC.

This clonotype occurred a few times. With a much larger clone just one base away, this may be a read error. This sequence joins TRBV27 and TRBJ2-5; the match to TRBD2 covers 7 bases. V lost 5 bases to trimming and J lost 5 bases; unmatched junction nucleotides: 14. The CDR3 is made up of 16 amino acids. The germline V gene has CDR1 MNHEY and CDR2 SMNVEV (reference sequence). DNA for the CDR3: TGTGCCAGCAGTAGGACTGGCGGGAGTCTTAGGGAGACCCAGTACTTC. Translated, it gives CASSRTGGSLRETQYF.

This clonotype was counted only a few times. The chain uses TRBV30 and TRBJ2-1, with 12 bases aligning to TRBD1. This CDR3 has 13 residues. Germline CDR1 reads GTSNPN; CDR2 reads SVGIG (reference sequence). The V segment lost 4 bases and the J segment 7 bases; nucleotides outside the gene matches: 2. CDR3 DNA sequence: TGTGCCTGGATGGGACAGGGGGCGAATGAGCAGTTCTTC. Translation: CAWMGQGANEQFF.

This clonotype was recorded many times. This chain joins TRBV6-1 and TRBJ2-3; 9 bases line up with TRBD1. The CDR3 runs to 14 residues. Trimming at V came to 6 bases and at J to 8 bases, leaving 9 bases not matched to a gene. From germline, CDR1 is MNHNS and CDR2 SASEGT. CDR3 DNA sequence: TGTGCCAGCAGGCAAGGGGACAGGGAGGGTACGCAGTATTTT. It is translated as CASRQGDREGTQYF.

The CDR3: CSAKTITYTDTQYF. CDR3 DNA sequence: TGCAGTGCGAAGACTATAACGTACACAGATACGCAGTATTTT. This rearrangement joins TRBV20-1 to TRBJ2-3; TRBD2 is a possible D gene (5 bases). Trimming cost V 6 bases and J 2 bases, with 15 bases left between them. Germline values: CDR1 DFQATT, CDR2 SNEGSKA (reference sequence). This CDR3 has 14 amino acids.

The rearrangement joins TRBV27 to TRBJ2-7; 7 bases are shared with TRBD2. This CDR3 region has 16 residues. J lost 0 bases, V lost 1 base, and 6 bases had no gene match. Germline V gene lookup returns CDR1 MNHEY and CDR2 SMNVEV (reference sequence). In DNA form, the CDR3 reads TGTGCCAGCAGTTTATTGGCCAGCGGGGTCTCCTACGAGCAGTACTTC. Its protein product is CASSLLASGVSYEQYF.